Listed below are T cell receptor beta chains from one sample, sequenced in a study of sequential checkpoint blockade in melanoma. Produced via immunoSEQ multiplex PCR; TCRdb's table is partial and in-frame only. The profile shows under 20,000 clones, approximately 66% of them singletons. Source: CD8+ T cells sorted from blood (inferred from file names), taken from a patient given nivolumab and ipilimumab in sequence. The receptors here all came from a human donor with melanoma. The CDR3 runs from the conserved cysteine through the conserved F or W. A D gene is named only where the DNA matches it firmly. Some rows mark clone size as missing; the rest say once, few, many or name a class of expanded clone.

abundance,j_gene,d_gene,v_gene,CDR3nt,CDR3aa
NA,TRBJ2-6,NA,TRBV14,TGTGCCAGCAGCCACGGACAGGGAGGGTCTGGGGCCAACGTCCTGACTTTC,CASSHGQGGSGANVLTF
NA,TRBJ2-2,TRBD2,TRBV25-1,TGTGCCAGCAGTGAAGCGGGGGCCGGGGAGCTGTTTTTT,CASSEAGAGELFF
NA,TRBJ2-2,NA,TRBV6-5,TGTGCCATCTCGACCGGGGGCACCGGGGAGCTGTTTTTT,CAISTGGTGELFF
NA,TRBJ2-7,TRBD1,TRBV18,TGTGCCAGCTCACCCTCACGTTCAAGACAGGGAAGGGAGCAGTACTTC,CASSPSRSRQGREQYF
NA,TRBJ1-3,NA,TRBV30,TGTGCCTGGAGTCCTGTTAATCTAAAGGGGGACACCATATATTTT,CAWSPVNLKGDTIYF
NA,TRBJ2-2,TRBD2,TRBV14,TGTGCCAGCAGCCAAGCCTCTAGCGGGAGAACCGGGGAGCTGTTTTTT,CASSQASSGRTGELFF
NA,TRBJ2-7,NA,TRBV13,TGTGCCAGCAGCCCCCACGGAGGCGAGCAGTACTTC,CASSPHGGEQYF
NA,TRBJ1-1,TRBD1,TRBV4-3,TGCGCCAGCAGCCCGTCCCGGGACAGGGGGCTCTACACTGAAGCTTTCTTT,CASSPSRDRGLYTEAFF
NA,TRBJ2-5,NA,TRBV27,TGTGCCAGCAGCGGGACTGCTGGGGTGGAGACCCAGTACTTC,CASSGTAGVETQYF
NA,TRBJ2-5,TRBD1,TRBV5-6,TGTGCCAGCAGCCTATTCGCCGGGACAGCTGAAGAGACCCAGTACTTC,CASSLFAGTAEETQYF
once,TRBJ1-2,TRBD1,TRBV4-3,TGCGCCAGCAGCCAAGTCCAGGGGACAGGGTACACCTTC,CASSQVQGTGYTF
NA,TRBJ2-3,TRBD2,TRBV7-9,TGTGCCAGCAGCTTAGGCGGGAGGGGCACAGATACGCAGTATTTT,CASSLGGRGTDTQYF
NA,TRBJ1-5,TRBD1,TRBV10-2,TGCGCCAGCAGTGGGGACAGGGTTAGCAATCAGCCCCAGCATTTT,CASSGDRVSNQPQHF
NA,TRBJ1-2,NA,TRBV29-1,TGCAGCGTCCCCCTCGAAGGGGATAAGCGGGATGGCTACACCTTC,CSVPLEGDKRDGYTF
NA,TRBJ1-1,NA,TRBV7-8,TGTGCCAGCAGCCATACAGTGAACACTGAAGCTTTCTTT,CASSHTVNTEAFF
few,TRBJ2-3,TRBD2,TRBV7-2,TGTGCCAGCAGCTTGACTAGCGGGGAGACAGATACGCAGTATTTT,CASSLTSGETDTQYF
NA,TRBJ2-7,NA,TRBV4-3,TGCGCCAGCAGCCAAATGCCCAAGACTCAAGCCTACGAGCAGTACTTC,CASSQMPKTQAYEQYF
NA,TRBJ2-1,TRBD1,TRBV9,TGTGCCAGCAGCCCCCGGACAGGATCGTCCTACAATGAGCAGTTCTTC,CASSPRTGSSYNEQFF
NA,TRBJ2-1,NA,TRBV7-9,TGTGCCAGCAGCTTTTGGGGGCAGGGAATTGATGAGCAGTTCTTC,CASSFWGQGIDEQFF
NA,TRBJ2-7,NA,TRBV23-1,TGCGCCAGCAGTCAGGCGGATCTCCGGTGGCGCTACGAGCAGTACTTC,CASSQADLRWRYEQYF
NA,TRBJ1-4,NA,TRBV7-2,TGTGCCAGCAGCTCAACCCCGGGAGAAAAACTGTTTTTT,CASSSTPGEKLFF
NA,TRBJ2-7,NA,TRBV9,TGTGCCAGCAGCTCCCAGGACAGTTACGAGCAGTACTTC,CASSSQDSYEQYF
medium-sized,TRBJ2-7,TRBD2,TRBV7-9,TGTGCCAGCAGCGTGGGGGGGGGCGAGCAGTACTTC,CASSVGGGEQYF
NA,TRBJ2-1,TRBD1,TRBV4-2,TGTGCCAGCAGCCAAGATGAGGAGACAGGGGGCTTAAGTCGGTTCTTC,CASSQDEETGGLSRFF
NA,TRBJ1-2,NA,TRBV6-5,TGTGCCAGCAGTCCGGGACTGGCATACTATGGCTACACCTTC,CASSPGLAYYGYTF
NA,TRBJ2-3,TRBD2,TRBV15,TGTGCCACCAGCAGAGAGACTAGCGGCACAGATACGCAGTATTTT,CATSRETSGTDTQYF
once,TRBJ1-2,TRBD1,TRBV28,TGTGCCAGCAGTTTCGGCGACTGGACAGGGATTAACTATGGCTACACCTTC,CASSFGDWTGINYGYTF
NA,TRBJ1-2,NA,TRBV5-6,TGTGCCAGCAGCTTGGGAAGTATCGACACCCCTTTCGGCTACACCTTC,CASSLGSIDTPFGYTF
NA,TRBJ2-7,NA,TRBV14,TGTGCCAGCAGCCAAGGGGGGACAAGCCTCTGGGACGAGCAGTACTTC,CASSQGGTSLWDEQYF
NA,TRBJ1-2,NA,TRBV6-5,TGTGCCAGCAGTTATGGGGCGGACGACGGCTACACCTTC,CASSYGADDGYTF
once,TRBJ1-1,NA,TRBV4-1,TGCGCCAGCAGCCAAGATTCGCAGGTGGGGAACACTGAAGCTTTCTTT,CASSQDSQVGNTEAFF
NA,TRBJ2-7,TRBD1,TRBV7-9,TGTGCCAGCAGCAAACAGGGGGTAATCTACGAGCAGTACTTC,CASSKQGVIYEQYF
once,TRBJ2-7,TRBD1,TRBV28,TGTGCCAGCAGTTTAAACGTCGGGACAGGGGGCTTGTACGAGCAGTACTTC,CASSLNVGTGGLYEQYF
few,TRBJ2-7,NA,TRBV5-6,TGTGCCAGCAGCTTGTCTGACAGGCCCGCCTCCTACGAGCAGTACTTC,CASSLSDRPASYEQYF
NA,TRBJ2-2,TRBD2,TRBV11-2,TGTGCCAGCAGCACGGGACTAGCGGGGGGGTTTAGTGGGGAGCTGTTTTTT,CASSTGLAGGFSGELFF
NA,TRBJ1-2,NA,TRBV9,TGTGCCAGCAGCGTAGCCCGGGGAAACTATGGCTACACCTTC,CASSVARGNYGYTF
NA,TRBJ2-7,TRBD1,TRBV5-6,TGTGCCAGCAGCGGCCGGGACAGGTTCTACGAGCAGTACTTC,CASSGRDRFYEQYF
NA,TRBJ2-7,TRBD2,TRBV5-6,TGTGCCAGCAGCTTGATACTAGCGGAGTACGAGCAGTACTTC,CASSLILAEYEQYF
NA,TRBJ1-5,TRBD1,TRBV6-5,TGTGCCAGCACCACAGGGGTGGGTCAGCCCCAGCATTTT,CASTTGVGQPQHF
NA,TRBJ2-1,NA,TRBV28,TGTGCCAGCAGTTTGGTCGGGAGTGAGAATGAGCAGTTCTTC,CASSLVGSENEQFF